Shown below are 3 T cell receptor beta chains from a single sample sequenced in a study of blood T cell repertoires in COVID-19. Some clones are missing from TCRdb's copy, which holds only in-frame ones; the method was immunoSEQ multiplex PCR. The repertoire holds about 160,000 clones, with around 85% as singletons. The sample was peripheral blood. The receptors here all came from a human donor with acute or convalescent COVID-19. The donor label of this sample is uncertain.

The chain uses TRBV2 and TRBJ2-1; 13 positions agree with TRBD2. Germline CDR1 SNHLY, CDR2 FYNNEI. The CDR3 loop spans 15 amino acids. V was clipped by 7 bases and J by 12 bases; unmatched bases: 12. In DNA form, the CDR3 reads TGTGCCAGCACCGGACTAGCGGGGGTCTCCTCAGGGCAGTTCTTC. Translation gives CASTGLAGVSSGQFF.

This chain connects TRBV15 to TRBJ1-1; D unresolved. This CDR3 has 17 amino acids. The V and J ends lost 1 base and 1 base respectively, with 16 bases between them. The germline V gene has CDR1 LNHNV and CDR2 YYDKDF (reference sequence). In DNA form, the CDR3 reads TGTGCCACCAGCAGAGGAATTTTAGTGGTGCGGAACACTGAAGCTTTCTTT. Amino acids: CATSRGILVVRNTEAFF.

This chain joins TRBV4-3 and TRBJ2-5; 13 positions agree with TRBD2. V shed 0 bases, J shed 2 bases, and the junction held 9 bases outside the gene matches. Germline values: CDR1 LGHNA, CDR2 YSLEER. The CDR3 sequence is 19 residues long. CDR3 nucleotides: TGCGCCAGCAGCCAAGAGGTGACTAGCGGGGGGTTCGGTCAAGAGACCCAGTACTTC. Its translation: CASSQEVTSGGFGQETQYF.